Listed below are T cell receptor beta chains from one sample, sequenced in a study of beta chain features in type 1 diabetes. Clones were sequenced by immunoSEQ multiplex PCR, and TCRdb holds only the in-frame ones, with some missing. The table includes about 40,000 clones, about 65% detected once. Sequencing used Tregs from blood. The receptors shown here come from a young woman in good health. Each CDR3 is given with its conserved first and last residue. Fields, in order: clone size, D gene, V gene, J gene, CDR3 protein, CDR3 DNA. A D gene is named only where the DNA matches it firmly. A clone size is listed for some rows: how often the clone was seen (once, few, many), or a class if it is expanded.

-	TRBD2	TRBV7-3	TRBJ2-1	CASSFTGLAGGFNEQFF	TGTGCCAGCAGCTTTACGGGACTAGCGGGAGGGTTCAATGAGCAGTTCTTC
few	TRBD2	TRBV29-1	TRBJ2-7	CSVEDRQRGYEQYF	TGCAGCGTTGAAGATCGGCAGCGGGGCTACGAGCAGTACTTC
-	TRBD1	TRBV9	TRBJ2-1	CASSGQGNTYNEQFF	TGTGCCAGCAGCGGACAGGGAAATACCTACAATGAGCAGTTCTTC
-	-	TRBV19	TRBJ1-1	CASSTSGVHTEAFF	TGTGCCAGTAGTACCTCGGGGGTGCACACTGAAGCTTTCTTT
-	TRBD1	TRBV5-1	TRBJ2-7	CASSGQGFASFEQYF	TGCGCCAGCAGCGGACAGGGGTTCGCCTCTTTCGAGCAGTACTTC
-	TRBD1	TRBV28	TRBJ2-2	CASLGQGVTGELFF	TGTGCCAGTCTGGGACAGGGGGTCACCGGGGAGCTGTTTTTT
-	-	TRBV7-8	TRBJ2-1	CASSFWRGREDNEQFF	TGTGCCAGCAGCTTCTGGAGGGGGAGGGAGGACAATGAGCAGTTCTTC
once	TRBD1	TRBV7-9	TRBJ2-2	CASRHRGTVDTGELFF	TGTGCCAGCAGACACAGGGGAACCGTGGACACCGGGGAGCTGTTTTTT
-	-	TRBV6-5	TRBJ2-5	CASSWQLQETQYF	TGTGCCAGCAGTTGGCAGTTACAAGAGACCCAGTACTTC
-	-	TRBV2	TRBJ2-1	CASSLTSFDEQFF	TGTGCCAGCAGTTTAACTAGTTTCGATGAGCAGTTCTTC
few	-	TRBV4-3	TRBJ2-1	CASSQGLGSSYNEQFF	TGCGCCAGCAGCCAGGGCCTAGGGAGCTCCTACAATGAGCAGTTCTTC
few	-	TRBV6-1	TRBJ2-7	CASSVRYEQYF	TGTGCCAGCAGTGTTCGTTACGAGCAGTACTTC
few	TRBD1	TRBV28	TRBJ2-7	CASSRQTGLAEQYF	TGTGCCAGCAGTCGACAGACAGGGCTGGCCGAGCAGTACTTC
few	TRBD1	TRBV7-2	TRBJ1-6	CASSFGTGLSSYNSPLHF	TGTGCCAGCAGCTTTGGGACAGGCCTAAGCTCCTATAATTCACCCCTCCACTTT
-	TRBD1	TRBV29-1	TRBJ2-1	CSVNRGVLNNEQFF	TGCAGCGTGAACAGGGGCGTACTTAACAATGAGCAGTTCTTC
-	TRBD2	TRBV7-2	TRBJ2-7	CASSLPGRGAYEQYF	TGTGCCAGCAGCTTACCGGGACGGGGGGCCTACGAGCAGTACTTC
-	TRBD2	TRBV15	TRBJ2-7	CATSRGSGGGYEQYF	TGTGCCACCAGCAGAGGTTCGGGCGGGGGCTACGAGCAGTACTTC
-	-	TRBV30	TRBJ2-5	CAWSPQGRLRETQYF	TGTGCCTGGAGCCCACAGGGAAGACTAAGAGAGACCCAGTACTTC
-	TRBD2	TRBV18	TRBJ2-2	CASSPYVGLAGDTGELFF	TGTGCCAGCTCACCATACGTGGGGCTAGCGGGAGACACCGGGGAGCTGTTTTTT
-	TRBD2	TRBV7-7	TRBJ2-1	CASSNIAGAPYNEQFF	TGTGCTAGCAGCAATATAGCGGGGGCCCCCTACAATGAGCAGTTCTTC
few	TRBD2	TRBV7-3	TRBJ2-1	CASSPLAGQSSYNEQFF	TGTGCCAGCAGCCCGCTAGCGGGGCAGAGCTCCTACAATGAGCAGTTCTTC
-	TRBD1	TRBV6-1	TRBJ2-2	CASRTGDRNTGELFF	TGTGCCAGCAGGACAGGGGATCGGAACACCGGGGAGCTGTTTTTT